This TCR beta chain came from a study of T-cell reconstitution after alpha-beta-depleted transplantation in children. Points from the study as a whole: Reportedly, alpha-beta T cells present about two months post-transplant originated from several hundred expanded clones of graft origin.

The V gene's germline CDR1 is DFQATT and CDR2 SNEGSKA (reference sequence). The CDR3 extends over 13 amino acids. V gave up 3 bases and J gave up 5 bases, with 13 bases separating them. As to this clonotype: What it binds is not known.

Unique molecular identifiers were incorporated when the TCRbeta library was constructed. MiXCR was run by TCRdb on the PCR reads, yielding one entry per CDR3 protein. The table lists hundreds of thousands of distinct CDR3 sequences, 23% of them singletons. Sequencing was performed on PBMCs, mostly from graft donor cells, taken 360 days after TCRalphabeta/CD19-depleted stem cell transplant. The V and J genes are TRBV20-1 and TRBJ2-5; D perhaps matches TRBD1 (5 bases). The TCR comes from a boy less than two years old who had a stem cell transplant for acute myeloid leukemia, so the T cells may come from the graft donor. This CDR3 is CSARAGIGETQYF. The CDR3 region has the DNA TGCAGTGCTAGGGCAGGGATTGGTGAGACCCAGTACTTC.